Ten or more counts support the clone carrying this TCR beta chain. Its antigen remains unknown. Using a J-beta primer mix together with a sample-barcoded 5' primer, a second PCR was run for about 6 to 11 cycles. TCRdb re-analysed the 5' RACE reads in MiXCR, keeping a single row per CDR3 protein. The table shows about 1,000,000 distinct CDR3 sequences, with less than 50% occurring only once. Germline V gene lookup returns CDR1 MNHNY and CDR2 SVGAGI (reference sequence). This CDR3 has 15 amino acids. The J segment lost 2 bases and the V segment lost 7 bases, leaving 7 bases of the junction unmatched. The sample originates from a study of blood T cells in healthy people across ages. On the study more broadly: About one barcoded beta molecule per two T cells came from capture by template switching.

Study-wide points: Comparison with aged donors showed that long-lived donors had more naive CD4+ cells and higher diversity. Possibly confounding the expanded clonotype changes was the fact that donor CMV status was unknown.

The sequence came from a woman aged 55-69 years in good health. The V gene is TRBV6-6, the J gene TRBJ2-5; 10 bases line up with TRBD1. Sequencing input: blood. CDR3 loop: CASKPRTGGQETQYF. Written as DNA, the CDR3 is TGTGCCAGCAAACCAAGGACAGGGGGGCAAGAGACCCAGTACTTC.